These 23 T cell receptor beta chains share one sample of origin, sequenced in a study of blood T cell repertoires in COVID-19. Assay: immunoSEQ multiplex PCR; the TCRdb copy retains only in-frame clones and omits some. Of under 150,000 clones in the sample, about 84% are singletons; the top ten hold around 1.5%. Sequencing was done on a sample of peripheral blood. The receptors derive from a man in his forties or fifties with acute or convalescent COVID-19.

The rearrangement uses TRBV7-2 and TRBJ2-3, with 8 bases fitting TRBD2. The length of the CDR3 is 18 residues. Trimming removed 3 bases from V and 3 bases from J; junction bases left unmatched: 14. Germline V lookup: CDR1 SGHTA, CDR2 FQGNSA. CDR3 bases: TGTGCCAGCAGCTTTAAGCGAGGCGGGGGGCGTTTAACAGATACGCAGTATTTT. It encodes CASSFKRGGGRLTDTQYF.

The J gene is TRBJ1-6, the V gene TRBV6-5, with D possibly matching TRBD1 (5 bases). The CDR3 is 12 residues long. CDR1 is MNHEY, CDR2 SVGAGI, per germline. Trimming left V 10 bases short and J 9 bases short, with 13 bases between. This CDR3 reads CAITGMPSPLHF. DNA for the CDR3: TGTGCCATCACAGGAATGCCTTCACCCCTCCACTTT.

The rearrangement joins TRBV10-3 to TRBJ2-7, with 10 bases fitting TRBD1. The CDR3 runs 12 residues. Germline loops: CDR1 ENHRY, CDR2 SYGVKD. V dropped 7 bases and J dropped 4; count of bases not matched to a gene: 1. CDR3 in DNA: TGTGCCATCAAGGACAGGGGGTACGAGCAGTACTTC. Its translation is CAIKDRGYEQYF.

The chain employs TRBV30 and TRBJ1-1, with 10 bases identical to TRBD1. The CDR3 is made up of 17 amino acids. Per germline, CDR1 GTSNPN and CDR2 SVGIG (reference sequence). The junction had 10 bases not matched to a gene; V was cut back by 0 bases and J by 3 bases. CDR3 DNA: TGTGCCTGGAGTGTACCTGGGGACAGGGGTCCTCACACTGAAGCTTTCTTT. As protein: CAWSVPGDRGPHTEAFF.

This clone has just one count. This rearrangement joins TRBV2 to TRBJ1-2; the D gene is possibly TRBD1 (5 bases). The CDR3 sequence is 14 residues long. Trimming shortened V by 1 base and J by 3 bases, and 9 bases separated the two germline ends. Germline CDR1 reads SNHLY; CDR2 reads FYNNEI. The CDR3 region is CASSEGGADYGYTF. CDR3 coding DNA: TGTGCCAGCAGTGAAGGGGGCGCGGACTATGGCTACACCTTC.

V gene TRBV10-3 combines with J gene TRBJ1-2, with a possible D match to TRBD1 (6 bases). Germline lookup yields CDR1 ENHRY and CDR2 SYGVKD. The CDR3 sequence is 15 residues long. The germline V and J ends were trimmed by 4 bases and 2 bases, with 14 bases remaining between them. The CDR3 sequence is CAISGQITGNYGYTF. DNA for the CDR3: TGTGCCATCAGTGGGCAGATTACAGGGAACTATGGCTACACCTTC.

The count of this clone is one. The chain carries TRBV11-2 and TRBJ2-1; 8 nucleotides line up with TRBD2. V shed 6 bases, J shed 0 bases, and the junction held 7 bases outside the gene matches. The CDR3 totals 16 residues. CDR1 and CDR2 (germline): SGHAT, FQNNGV. The CDR3 sequence is CASSSGGKASYNEQFF. In DNA, the CDR3 is TGTGCCAGCAGTTCGGGGGGGAAGGCCTCCTACAATGAGCAGTTCTTC.

The gene calls are TRBV30 and TRBJ2-7; D perhaps matches TRBD2 (5 bases). Trimming pared 0 bases from V and 2 bases from J, leaving 8 bases between. The CDR3 totals 13 residues. Germline loops: CDR1 GTSNPN, CDR2 SVGIG (reference sequence). This CDR3 is CAWSVDGTYEQYF. The CDR3 nucleotides are TGTGCCTGGAGTGTGGACGGGACCTACGAGCAGTACTTC.

The chain joins TRBV19 to TRBJ2-1; 10 positions match TRBD1. The CDR3 consists of 15 residues. V shed 4 bases, J shed 5 bases, and the junction held 5 bases outside the gene matches. Germline V gene lookup returns CDR1 LNHDA and CDR2 SQIVND (reference sequence). The CDR3 DNA reads TGTGCCAGTAGTAGGTGGGACAGGGGAAACAATGAGCAGTTCTTC. This sequence encodes CASSRWDRGNNEQFF.

A single count supports this clone. The V and J genes are TRBV13 and TRBJ2-1, with a tentative D call TRBD2 (6 bases). This CDR3 comprises 15 residues. Germline V gene data show CDR1 as PRHDT and CDR2 as FYEKMQ (reference sequence). Trimming shortened V by 4 bases and J by 8 bases, and 18 bases separated the two germline ends. The CDR3 nucleotides are TGTGCCAGCAGCTACCTAATCCGGAGGGGTTATGAGCAGTTCTTC. Translated: CASSYLIRRGYEQFF.

The chain links TRBV4-2 to TRBJ2-5; 11 positions agree with TRBD2. Germline V lookup: CDR1 LGHNA, CDR2 YNFKEQ. The trim removed 4 bases at V and 2 bases at J, leaving 9 bases unmatched. CDR3 length: 17 amino acids. The CDR3 loop is CASSRTSSGGFQETQYF. In DNA, the CDR3 is TGTGCCAGCAGCCGCACGTCTAGCGGGGGGTTTCAAGAGACCCAGTACTTC.

The rearrangement uses TRBV6-5 and TRBJ2-7; perhaps TRBD2 as D (7 bases). Per the germline V gene, CDR1 is MNHEY and CDR2 is SVGAGI. The CDR3 is 15 amino acids. V was cut by 7 bases and J by 0 bases, with 16 bases left in between. DNA of the CDR3: TGTGCCAGCAAGTCGGGGGGCCCACCCTCCTACGAGCAGTACTTC. Its protein is CASKSGGPPSYEQYF.

The chain uses TRBV4-1 and TRBJ2-5, with 9 bases aligning to TRBD1. The CDR3 has 19 residues. In germline, CDR1 is MGHRA, CDR2 YSYEKL. V was clipped by 1 base and J by 5 bases; unmatched bases: 17. CDR3 coding DNA: TGCGCCAGCAGCCAAGTGGTGTGGGGGCGGGACAGGGAACGTGAGACCCAGTACTTC. Its protein product is CASSQVVWGRDRERETQYF.

This chain connects TRBV29-1 to TRBJ1-1; D call uncertain. The V gene's germline CDR1 is SQVTM and CDR2 ANQGSEA. CDR3 length equals 12 residues. V lost 4 bases and J 4 bases, leaving 10 bases between the germline ends. The CDR3 DNA reads as TGCAGCGTTGTCCGGGGAAGCACTGAAGCTTTCTTT. Protein sequence: CSVVRGSTEAFF.

The J gene is TRBJ1-2, the V gene TRBV24-1, with 8 bases fitting TRBD1. The V gene's germline CDR1 is KGHDR and CDR2 SFDVKD. This CDR3 contains 15 residues. The junction had 7 bases not matched to a gene; V was cut back by 3 bases and J by 5 bases. CDR3 region: CATSDTTGVGYGYTF. The CDR3 nucleotides are TGTGCCACCAGTGATACGACAGGGGTCGGGTATGGCTACACCTTC.

The sample holds a few counts of this clone. The V gene is TRBV18, the J gene TRBJ2-1; 16 bases are a match to TRBD2. The CDR3 is 17 residues long. Germline V gene data show CDR1 as KGHSH and CDR2 as LQKENI. V trimming: 5 bases; J trimming: 6 bases; junction bases outside the gene matches: 7. In nucleotides, the CDR3 is TGTGCCAGCTCATCAATCGGGACTAGCGGGGGGGCCAATGAGCAGTTCTTC. Encoded protein: CASSSIGTSGGANEQFF. Full variable domain (rest looked up from reference TRBV18 and TRBJ2-1): NAGVMQNPRHLVRRRGQEARLRCSPMKGHSHVYWYRQLPEEGLKFMVYLQKENIIDESGMPKERFSAEFPKEGPSILRIQQVVRGDSAAYFCASSSIGTSGGANEQFFGPGTRLTVL.

This clone was counted between two and nine times. This CDR3 reads CASSQDGQGNTEAFF. DNA of the CDR3: TGTGCCAGCAGCCAAGATGGGCAGGGTAACACTGAAGCTTTCTTT. The J gene is TRBJ1-1, the V gene TRBV3-1 (or the pseudogene TRBV3-2); D perhaps matches TRBD1 (5 bases). The CDR3 spans 15 residues. Trimming removed 0 bases at V and 2 bases at J, with 10 bases between. CDR1 is LGHDT and CDR2 is YNNKEL in the germline V gene (reference sequence).

A few counts support this clone. The V and J genes are TRBV5-5 and TRBJ1-2, with D uncertain. Germline CDR1 and CDR2: SGHKS and YYEKEE (reference sequence). This CDR3 contains 13 residues. Trimming stripped 1 base from V and 2 bases from J, with 6 bases between. CDR3 nucleotides: TGTGCCAGCAGCTTGTACACCAACTATGGCTACACCTTC. Its protein product is CASSLYTNYGYTF. Full variable domain (rest looked up from reference TRBV5-5 and TRBJ1-2): DAGVTQSPTHLIKTRGQQVTLRCSPISGHKSVSWYQQVLGQGPQFIFQYYEKEERGRGNFPDRFSARQFPNYSSELNVNALLLGDSALYLCASSLYTNYGYTFGSGTRLTVV.

The gene calls are TRBV4-1 and TRBJ2-7; possible D gene TRBD1, 6 bases. Germline loops: CDR1 MGHRA, CDR2 YSYEKL. The V end lost 4 bases, the J end lost 2 bases, and 12 bases lay between the germline ends. This CDR3 comprises 14 residues. The CDR3 DNA follows: TGCGCCAGCAGCCGGATACAGGGTCCCTACGAGCAGTACTTC. This sequence encodes CASSRIQGPYEQYF.

This clone was detected ten times or more. V is TRBV6-6 and J is TRBJ2-2, with 8 bases lining up with TRBD2. V trimming: 6 bases; J trimming: 3 bases; junction bases outside the gene matches: 24. The CDR3 runs 21 residues. Germline CDR1 and CDR2: MNHNY and SVGAGI (reference sequence). The chain's CDR3 is CASSPQPPDWRGAGDTGELFF. The CDR3 coding sequence is TGTGCCAGCAGCCCCCAGCCCCCTGATTGGCGGGGGGCCGGGGACACCGGGGAGCTGTTTTTT.

This chain links TRBV18 with TRBJ2-5, with 12 bases that match TRBD1. The V gene end was trimmed by 3 bases and the J gene end by 4 bases; junction bases not matched to a gene: 3. The CDR3 runs to 15 residues. CDR1 is KGHSH, CDR2 LQKENI, per germline. For the CDR3, the DNA is TGTGCCAGCTCACCCGGGACAGGGGGCCGAGAGACCCAGTACTTC. Its protein product is CASSPGTGGRETQYF.

V is TRBV28 and J is TRBJ1-4; D gene uncertain. The V end was cut by 3 bases, the J end by 11 bases, with 13 bases between. Germline-derived CDR1 and CDR2 are MDHEN and SYDVKM. This CDR3 has 13 amino acids. The CDR3 nucleotides are TGTGCCAGCAGTTTGGAATCTAGAGGGAAACTGTTTTTT. This gives the protein CASSLESRGKLFF. Looking up the rest from reference TRBV28 and TRBJ1-4 gives the full variable domain: DVKVTQSSRYLVKRTGEKVFLECVQDMDHENMFWYRQDPGLGLRLIYFSYDVKMKEKGDIPEGYSVSREKKERFSLILESASTNQTSMYLCASSLESRGKLFFGSGTQLSVL.

The rearrangement uses TRBV6-5 and TRBJ1-2; 7 bases are shared with TRBD1. Per the germline V gene, CDR1 is MNHEY and CDR2 is SVGAGI. The CDR3 runs 12 residues. Unmatched junction bases numbered 6, after V lost 6 bases and J lost 8 bases. The CDR3 bases are TGTGCCAGCAGCCTCTCAGGGGGAGGCTACACCTTC. Residues: CASSLSGGGYTF.